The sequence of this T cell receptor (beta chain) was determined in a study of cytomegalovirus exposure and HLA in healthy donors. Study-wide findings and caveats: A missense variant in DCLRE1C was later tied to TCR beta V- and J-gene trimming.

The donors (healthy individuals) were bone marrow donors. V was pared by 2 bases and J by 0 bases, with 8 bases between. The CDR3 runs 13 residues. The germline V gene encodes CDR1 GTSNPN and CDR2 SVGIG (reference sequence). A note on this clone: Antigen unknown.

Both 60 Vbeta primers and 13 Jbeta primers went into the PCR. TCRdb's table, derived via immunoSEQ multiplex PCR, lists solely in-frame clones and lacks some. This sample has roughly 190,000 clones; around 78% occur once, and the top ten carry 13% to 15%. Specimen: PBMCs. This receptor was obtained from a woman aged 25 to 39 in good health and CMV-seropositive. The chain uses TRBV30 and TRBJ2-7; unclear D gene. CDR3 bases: TGTGCCTGGAGTCGGGTTACCTCCTACGAGCAGTACTTC. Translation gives CAWSRVTSYEQYF.